The 32 T cell receptor beta chains below all came from one sample that was sequenced in a study of T cell changes during pregnancy in multiple sclerosis. Some clones are missing from TCRdb's copy, which holds only in-frame ones; the method was immunoSEQ multiplex PCR. The data hold tens of thousands of clones, with around 90% observed a single time. Sequencing was performed on peripheral blood, taken in the first trimester of pregnancy. The source is a female donor in good health, enrolled as a control in a pregnancy study.

J is TRBJ2-7 and V is TRBV11-2, with D perhaps TRBD2 (5 bases). The CDR3 loop spans 16 amino acids. Trimming took 3 bases from V and 0 from J, leaving 15 bases between them. From germline, CDR1 is SGHAT and CDR2 FQNNGV. DNA of the CDR3: TGTGCCAGCAGCTTCCCGGGGTCGTACAGCTCCTACGAGCAGTACTTC. It is translated as CASSFPGSYSSYEQYF.

The chain combines TRBV15 with TRBJ2-7; 9 nucleotides match TRBD1. After removal of 1 base from V and 2 bases from J, the junction contained 6 bases not matched to a gene. The CDR3 covers 16 residues. The germline CDR1 and CDR2 sequences are LNHNV and YYDKDF (reference sequence). CDR3 protein: CATSRGETGGPYEQYF. DNA for the CDR3: TGTGCCACCAGCAGAGGTGAGACAGGGGGTCCCTACGAGCAGTACTTC.

The chain combines TRBV9 with TRBJ1-1, with 8 bases lining up with TRBD1. The CDR3 loop spans 16 amino acids. CDR1 and CDR2 (germline): SGDLS, YYNGEE. Germline trimming cut 3 bases from V and 4 bases from J; bases unmatched to any gene: 11. In DNA, the CDR3 is TGTGCCAGCAGCGCACGACAGGGGCTGGAGGGCACTGAAGCTTTCTTT. Protein product: CASSARQGLEGTEAFF.

The chain links TRBV15 to TRBJ1-1; 9 nucleotides align to TRBD1. CDR1 is LNHNV and CDR2 is YYDKDF in the germline V gene (reference sequence). J lost 4 bases, V lost 5 bases, and 11 bases had no gene match. The CDR3 has 16 residues. The chain's CDR3 is CATSRDRVNQGTEAFF. The DNA for the CDR3 is TGTGCCACCAGCCGGGACAGGGTAAATCAAGGCACTGAAGCTTTCTTT.

The CDR3 coding sequence is TGTGCCAGCAGTGGACAGGGGGGGAACTATGGCTACACCTTC. Amino acid sequence: CASSGQGGNYGYTF. The chain couples TRBV2 to TRBJ1-2; 9 nucleotides line up with TRBD1. CDR3 size: 14 residues. Germline CDR1 is SNHLY and CDR2 is FYNNEI. V dropped 4 bases and J dropped 2; count of bases not matched to a gene: 2.

This sequence joins TRBV5-1 and TRBJ2-1, with 9 bases fitting TRBD1. From germline, CDR1 is SGHRS and CDR2 YFSETQ. V lost 0 bases and J lost 11; bases outside the gene matches: 6. The CDR3 contains 14 residues. The CDR3 here is CASSLGQGEGKQFF. CDR3 bases: TGCGCCAGCAGCTTGGGACAGGGGGAGGGAAAGCAGTTCTTC.

The V call is TRBV6-5, the J call TRBJ1-5; D is perhaps TRBD1 (5 bases). Trimming removed 4 bases at V and 4 bases at J, with 8 bases between. The CDR3 length is 13 residues. Germline CDR1 reads MNHEY; CDR2 reads SVGAGI. The CDR3 here is CASSWGGNQPQHF. The DNA of the CDR3 is TGTGCCAGCAGTTGGGGGGGGAATCAGCCCCAGCATTTT.

The chain recombines TRBV5-5 with TRBJ1-3; D unclear. The CDR3 extends over 16 amino acids. V dropped 4 bases and J dropped 0 bases, with 14 bases sitting between them. Germline-derived CDR1 and CDR2 are SGHKS and YYEKEE (reference sequence). CDR3 amino acids: CASSPRGGLSGNTIYF. In DNA, the CDR3 is TGTGCCAGCAGCCCGAGAGGAGGGCTCTCTGGAAACACCATATATTTT. The full variable domain, in which reference TRBV5-5 and TRBJ1-3 provide the parts outside the CDR3, is DAGVTQSPTHLIKTRGQQVTLRCSPISGHKSVSWYQQVLGQGPQFIFQYYEKEERGRGNFPDRFSARQFPNYSSELNVNALLLGDSALYLCASSPRGGLSGNTIYFGEGSWLTVV.

This chain links TRBV7-9 with TRBJ1-6, with 8 bases matching TRBD1. This CDR3 is built from 13 residues. Trimming at V came to 6 bases and at J to 9 bases, leaving 4 bases not matched to a gene. The V gene's germline CDR1 is SEHNR and CDR2 FQNEAQ (reference sequence). The CDR3 DNA reads as TGTGCCAGCAGTTCGACAGGGGTTTCACCCCTCCACTTT. Amino acid sequence: CASSSTGVSPLHF.

This chain links TRBV19 with TRBJ1-4; TRBD1 matches at 8 bases. CDR1 and CDR2 (germline): LNHDA, SQIVND (reference sequence). The CDR3 totals 15 residues. Trimming at V came to 5 bases and at J to 7 bases, leaving 9 bases not matched to a gene. The chain's CDR3 is CASSPTGGGGEKLFF. In DNA, the CDR3 is TGTGCCAGTAGTCCCACAGGGGGTGGGGGTGAAAAACTGTTTTTT.

The chain links TRBV27 to TRBJ2-7; 7 bases line up with TRBD1. V shed 6 bases and J 5 bases; nucleotides not matched to a gene: 13. CDR3 length equals 15 residues. Germline V gene lookup returns CDR1 MNHEY and CDR2 SMNVEV (reference sequence). CDR3 in DNA: TGTGCCAGCAGGCTCTCAGGGACAGATTTCAACGAGCAGTACTTC. This gives the protein CASRLSGTDFNEQYF.

The chain has TRBV18 and TRBJ1-6; unclear D gene. Trimming stripped 6 bases from V and 9 bases from J, with 27 bases between. The CDR3 length is 18 residues. The germline V gene encodes CDR1 KGHSH and CDR2 LQKENI. The CDR3: CASSPSILGTGSVSPLHF. DNA of the CDR3: TGTGCCAGCTCCCCATCGATCCTCGGTACTGGGAGTGTTTCACCCCTCCACTTT. Full variable domain (outside the CDR3, taken from reference TRBV18 and TRBJ1-6): NAGVMQNPRHLVRRRGQEARLRCSPMKGHSHVYWYRQLPEEGLKFMVYLQKENIIDESGMPKERFSAEFPKEGPSILRIQQVVRGDSAAYFCASSPSILGTGSVSPLHFGNGTRLTVT.

The rearrangement uses TRBV11-2 and TRBJ2-7, with 14 bases identical to TRBD2. Unmatched junction bases numbered 5, after V lost 5 bases and J lost 2 bases. The CDR3 is 16 amino acids. CDR1 and CDR2 (germline): SGHAT, FQNNGV. CDR3 in DNA: TGTGCCAGCAGCGTAATGACTAGCGGGGGGGCCTACGAGCAGTACTTC. This codes for CASSVMTSGGAYEQYF. The whole variable domain, remainder taken from reference TRBV11-2 and TRBJ2-7, is EAGVAQSPRYKIIEKRQSVAFWCNPISGHATLYWYQQILGQGPKLLIQFQNNGVVDDSQLPKDRFSAERLKGVDSTLKIQPAKLEDSAVYLCASSVMTSGGAYEQYFGPGTRLTVT.

The chain employs TRBV6-6 and TRBJ1-1; TRBD1 matches at 8 bases. Germline CDR1 and CDR2: MNHNY and SVGAGI (reference sequence). Trimming took 7 bases from V and 1 from J; bases not matched to a gene: 11. The CDR3 is 16 amino acids. CDR3: CASTSSGTGTNTEAFF. In DNA form, the CDR3 reads TGTGCCAGCACTTCCTCTGGGACAGGAACGAACACTGAAGCTTTCTTT.

The CDR3 here is CASSLGGGPHTQYF. The CDR3 DNA is TGTGCCAGCAGCTTAGGGGGAGGACCCCACACGCAGTATTTT. This chain joins TRBV11-3 and TRBJ2-3, with a weak D call TRBD2 (6 bases). This CDR3 comprises 14 residues. The germline CDR1 and CDR2 sequences are SGHNT and YENEEA. The germline V and J ends were trimmed by 1 base and 9 bases, with 14 bases remaining between them.

The chain combines TRBV18 with TRBJ2-5, with D maybe TRBD1 (6 bases). CDR3 length: 13 residues. Germline assignment: CDR1 KGHSH and CDR2 LQKENI. Trimming stripped 5 bases from V and 2 bases from J, with 9 bases between. CDR3 amino acids: CASSIGTQETQYF. DNA for the CDR3: TGTGCCAGCTCAATTGGGACACAAGAGACCCAGTACTTC.

The V and J genes are TRBV19 and TRBJ1-1, with D perhaps TRBD1 (6 bases). The length of the CDR3 is 14 residues. Trimming removed 5 bases from V and 1 base from J, with 11 bases in between. Germline values: CDR1 LNHDA, CDR2 SQIVND (reference sequence). CDR3 protein: CASSRQAGNTEAFF. CDR3 nucleotides: TGTGCCAGTAGTCGACAGGCGGGGAACACTGAAGCTTTCTTT.

The rearrangement links TRBV29-1 to TRBJ2-3, with no clear D. V was trimmed by 3 bases and J by 1 base, leaving 8 bases between them. There are 13 residues in the CDR3. Germline CDR1 and CDR2: SQVTM and ANQGSEA. The CDR3 DNA follows: TGCAGCGTTGAGATTCGGGGCACAGATACGCAGTATTTT. It yields the protein CSVEIRGTDTQYF.

V and J are TRBV30 and TRBJ2-7; no clear D. V lost 1 base and J lost 4, with 11 bases in between. Germline loops: CDR1 GTSNPN, CDR2 SVGIG (reference sequence). The CDR3 has 13 residues. The CDR3 here is CAWSEINEYEQYF. CDR3 in DNA: TGTGCCTGGAGTGAGATAAATGAGTACGAGCAGTACTTC. Full variable domain (missing parts from reference TRBV30 and TRBJ2-7): SQTIHQWPATLVQPVGSPLSLECTVEGTSNPNLYWYRQAAGRGLQLLFYSVGIGQISSEVPQNLSASRPQDRQFILSSKKLLLSDSGFYLCAWSEINEYEQYFGPGTRLTVT.

The chain links TRBV11-2 to TRBJ2-3, with TRBD2 as a possible D gene (6 bases). Germline lookup yields CDR1 SGHAT and CDR2 FQNNGV. CDR3 length: 15 residues. The V end was cut by 2 bases, the J end by 2 bases, with 11 bases between. Here the CDR3 reads CASSLIRGTTDTQYF. The CDR3 DNA is TGTGCCAGCAGCTTAATACGGGGGACCACAGATACGCAGTATTTT. Full variable domain (missing parts from reference TRBV11-2 and TRBJ2-3): EAGVAQSPRYKIIEKRQSVAFWCNPISGHATLYWYQQILGQGPKLLIQFQNNGVVDDSQLPKDRFSAERLKGVDSTLKIQPAKLEDSAVYLCASSLIRGTTDTQYFGPGTRLTVL.

This clone was found once. The chain links TRBV5-1 to TRBJ1-1; possible D gene TRBD1, 6 bases. The germline gives CDR1 SGHRS, CDR2 YFSETQ. The V end lost 1 base, the J end lost 3 bases, and 10 bases lay between the germline ends. This CDR3 region has 14 residues. CDR3 nucleotides: TGCGCCAGCAGCTTGTCGGGGGGCGACACTGAAGCTTTCTTT. As protein: CASSLSGGDTEAFF.

The V gene is TRBV25-1, the J gene TRBJ2-5, with TRBD2 identical over 7 bases. This CDR3 has 14 residues. V trimming: 8 bases; J trimming: 2 bases; junction bases outside the gene matches: 8. CDR1 is MGHDK and CDR2 is SYGVNS in the germline V gene. The CDR3 protein is CASQRRDYQETQYF. CDR3 in DNA: TGTGCCAGCCAACGACGGGACTATCAAGAGACCCAGTACTTC. The full variable domain, rest sourced from reference TRBV25-1 and TRBJ2-5, is EADIYQTPRYLVIGTGKKITLECSQTMGHDKMYWYQQDPGMELHLIHYSYGVNSTEKGDLSSESTVSRIRTEHFPLTLESARPSHTSQYLCASQRRDYQETQYFGPGTRLLVL.

This chain joins TRBV11-2 and TRBJ2-5; TRBD2 agrees at 13 bases. From germline, CDR1 is SGHAT and CDR2 FQNNGV. The CDR3 runs to 15 residues. V lost 5 bases and J lost 7; bases outside the gene matches: 7. CDR3 in DNA: TGTGCCAGCAGCACGGGACTAGCGGGACGGTTGACCCAGTACTTC. The encoded protein is CASSTGLAGRLTQYF.

This chain uses TRBV19 with TRBJ1-2; a weak D match, TRBD1 (5 bases). V dropped 7 bases and J dropped 3 bases, with 12 bases sitting between them. The germline V gene encodes CDR1 LNHDA and CDR2 SQIVND (reference sequence). CDR3 length equals 13 residues. DNA for the CDR3: TGTGCCAGTATCGACATAGGGGACTATGGCTACACCTTC. This encodes CASIDIGDYGYTF.

J is TRBJ1-4 and V is TRBV5-5; D perhaps matches TRBD1 (6 bases). V was shortened by 3 bases and J by 5 bases, with 17 bases between the two germline ends. This CDR3 spans 16 amino acids. Germline CDR1 SGHKS, CDR2 YYEKEE (reference sequence). The CDR3 sequence is CASSSLTGSNNEKLFF. The CDR3 bases are TGTGCCAGCAGCTCTCTTACAGGGAGTAACAATGAAAAACTGTTTTTT.

The rearrangement joins TRBV6-4 to TRBJ1-1; 7 bases match TRBD1. V shed 3 bases and J 4 bases; nucleotides not matched to a gene: 5. Germline assignment: CDR1 MRHNA and CDR2 SNTAGT. The CDR3 contains 14 residues. CDR3 coding DNA: TGTGCCAGCAGTGAAGCAGGGGGTTTCACTGAAGCTTTCTTT. It translates to CASSEAGGFTEAFF.

The chain is built from TRBV5-1 and TRBJ1-1; D not resolved. V was cut by 6 bases and J by 11 bases, with 23 bases left in between. CDR3 length: 14 residues. Germline V gene sequence: CDR1 SGHRS, CDR2 YFSETQ. The CDR3, as DNA: TGCGCCAGCAACGCGGAGGTGCAGGACCAATGGGCTTTCTTT. It translates to CASNAEVQDQWAFF.

The chain is built from TRBV7-8 and TRBJ2-1; D is undetermined. Deletions cut 1 base from V and 3 bases from J, with 7 bases between. CDR3 size: 14 residues. Germline V gene sequence: CDR1 SGHVS, CDR2 FQNEAQ. In DNA, the CDR3 is TGTGCCAGCAGCTTAGGGCTAGACTACAATGAGCAGTTCTTC. Amino acid sequence: CASSLGLDYNEQFF.

This clone appeared a single time. The rearrangement uses TRBV18 and TRBJ2-5; 10 nucleotides line up with TRBD1. Germline-derived CDR1 and CDR2 are KGHSH and LQKENI. J lost 5 bases, V lost 3 bases, and 6 bases had no gene match. CDR3 size: 15 residues. The CDR3 is CASSPGQGRTETQYF. Here the CDR3 DNA reads TGTGCCAGCTCACCGGGACAGGGGAGGACGGAGACCCAGTACTTC.

The J gene is TRBJ2-3, the V gene TRBV9, with TRBD2 matching over 13 bases. Germline CDR1 SGDLS, CDR2 YYNGEE. Trimming at V came to 0 bases and at J to 3 bases, leaving 7 bases not matched to a gene. This CDR3 is built from 18 residues. The CDR3 DNA reads as TGTGCCAGCAGCGTAGAGTTCGGGACTAGCGGGATAACAGATACGCAGTATTTT. Translated, it gives CASSVEFGTSGITDTQYF.

This chain joins TRBV29-1 and TRBJ1-2; TRBD1 matches at 9 bases. With V trimmed by 6 bases and J by 0 bases, 26 bases remained unmatched. Per the germline V gene, CDR1 is SQVTM and CDR2 is ANQGSEA. The CDR3 length is 21 residues. CDR3 bases: TGCAGCGTAACTTCCCACAGCAAACTAGGGACAGGGAATGTCGCTAACTATGGCTACACCTTC. It specifies CSVTSHSKLGTGNVANYGYTF.

V is TRBV6-5 and J is TRBJ2-5, with TRBD2 matching over 9 bases. Germline CDR1 and CDR2: MNHEY and SVGAGI. V lost 6 bases and J lost 2; bases outside the gene matches: 7. The CDR3 runs to 15 residues. CDR3 DNA: TGTGCCAGCAGCCCTAGCGGGACTGAGCAAGAGACCCAGTACTTC. It is translated as CASSPSGTEQETQYF.